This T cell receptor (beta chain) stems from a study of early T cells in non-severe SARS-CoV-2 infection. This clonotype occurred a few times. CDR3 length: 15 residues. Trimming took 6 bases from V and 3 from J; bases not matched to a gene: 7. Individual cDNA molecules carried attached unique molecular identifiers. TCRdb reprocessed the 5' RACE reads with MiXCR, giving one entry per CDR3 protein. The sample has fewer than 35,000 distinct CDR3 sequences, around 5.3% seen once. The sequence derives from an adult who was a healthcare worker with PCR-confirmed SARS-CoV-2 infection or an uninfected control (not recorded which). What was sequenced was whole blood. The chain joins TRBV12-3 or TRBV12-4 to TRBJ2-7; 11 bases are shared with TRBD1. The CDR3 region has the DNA TGTGCCAGCAGCCCCGGACAGGGGGCCCTCTACGAGCAGTACTTC. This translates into CASSPGQGALYEQYF.